This entry lists 9 T cell receptor beta chains sequenced from one sample in a study of T cell responses to AZD1222 COVID-19 vaccine. TCRdb's table, derived via immunoSEQ multiplex PCR, lists solely in-frame clones and lacks some. Seen here are about 260,000 clones, over 90% observed once, and the top ten hold around 0.58%. The specimen was peripheral blood, collected on day 0 of AZD1222 vaccination. These receptors all come from an adult in good health.

The chain carries TRBV20-1 and TRBJ1-2; D is unclear. In germline, CDR1 is DFQATT, CDR2 SNEGSKA (reference sequence). Trimming left V 6 bases short and J 2 bases short, with 7 bases between. The length of the CDR3 is 11 residues. Here the CDR3 reads CSATDNYGYTF. For the CDR3, the DNA is TGCAGTGCAACAGACAACTATGGCTACACCTTC.

Comments on this clone: Other DNA sequences in this sample translate to the same CDR3. The gene calls are TRBV7-3 and TRBJ2-1; TRBD2 aligns across 8 bases. Looked up from germline, CDR1 is SGHTA and CDR2 is FQGTGA. V shed 6 bases, J shed 5 bases, and the junction held 3 bases outside the gene matches. This CDR3 comprises 13 residues. CDR3 region: CASSPSGHNEQFF. CDR3 nucleotide sequence: TGTGCCAGCAGTCCTAGCGGGCACAATGAGCAGTTCTTC.

V is TRBV2 and J is TRBJ2-1, with 10 bases matching TRBD2. Per the germline V gene, CDR1 is SNHLY and CDR2 is FYNNEI. The J segment lost 6 bases and the V segment lost 5 bases, leaving 1 base of the junction unmatched. This CDR3 comprises 13 residues. The CDR3 is CASSWTSGNEQFF. As DNA, the CDR3 is TGTGCCAGCAGTTGGACTAGCGGCAATGAGCAGTTCTTC.

This clone is a singleton in its sample. The chain links TRBV10-3 to TRBJ1-5; 7 positions match TRBD1. Germline V lookup: CDR1 ENHRY, CDR2 SYGVKD. The CDR3 runs 16 residues. The V and J ends lost 0 bases and 4 bases, in that order; junction bases with no gene match: 6. In nucleotides, the CDR3 is TGTGCCATCAGTGAGTCGACAGGGACAACAAATCAGCCCCAGCATTTT. It translates to CAISESTGTTNQPQHF.

The rearrangement links TRBV28 to TRBJ2-7; D perhaps matches TRBD1 (6 bases). V was clipped by 5 bases and J by 0 bases, with 11 bases between them. Germline CDR1 is MDHEN and CDR2 is SYDVKM. The CDR3 is 14 residues long. The CDR3 spells CASSGQLSSYEQYF. The CDR3 DNA is TGTGCCAGCAGTGGACAGCTAAGCTCCTACGAGCAGTACTTC.

The CDR3 loop reads CASSLTWGPGANVLTF. CDR3 DNA: TGTGCCAGCAGCTTAACGTGGGGGCCTGGGGCCAACGTCCTGACTTTC. The rearrangement links TRBV7-3 to TRBJ2-6; D possibly corresponds to TRBD1 (6 bases). The length of the CDR3 is 16 residues. Germline V lookup: CDR1 SGHTA, CDR2 FQGTGA. With 0 bases removed from V and 2 bases from J, the gap between germline ends came to 8 bases.

The chain recombines TRBV19 with TRBJ2-3, with 9 bases matching TRBD2. Germline lookup yields CDR1 LNHDA and CDR2 SQIVND (reference sequence). This CDR3 contains 14 residues. V shed 6 bases, J shed 2 bases, and the junction held 3 bases outside the gene matches. The CDR3 here is CASSQRGDTDTQYF. In DNA, the CDR3 is TGTGCCAGTAGCCAGCGGGGGGACACAGATACGCAGTATTTT. The full variable domain, in which reference TRBV19 and TRBJ2-3 provide the parts outside the CDR3, is DGGITQSPKYLFRKEGQNVTLSCEQNLNHDAMYWYRQDPGQGLRLIYYSQIVNDFQKGDIAEGYSVSREKKESFPLTVTSAQKNPTAFYLCASSQRGDTDTQYFGPGTRLTVL.

The chain links TRBV9 to TRBJ2-2; weak D call: TRBD2 (5 bases). There are 15 residues in the CDR3. V dropped 1 base and J dropped 1 base, with 8 bases sitting between them. Germline V gives CDR1 SGDLS, CDR2 YYNGEE. CDR3 residues: CASSVLGENTGELFF. The CDR3 DNA sequence: TGTGCCAGCAGCGTACTCGGGGAGAACACCGGGGAGCTGTTTTTT.

The chain joins TRBV4-1 to TRBJ2-7; D is unresolved. Germline CDR1 is MGHRA and CDR2 is YSYEKL. The CDR3 runs 13 residues. V gave up 1 base and J gave up 5 bases, with 9 bases separating them. CDR3 sequence reads: CASSQVLIDEQYF. The CDR3 DNA reads as TGCGCCAGCAGCCAAGTGTTGATAGACGAGCAGTACTTC.